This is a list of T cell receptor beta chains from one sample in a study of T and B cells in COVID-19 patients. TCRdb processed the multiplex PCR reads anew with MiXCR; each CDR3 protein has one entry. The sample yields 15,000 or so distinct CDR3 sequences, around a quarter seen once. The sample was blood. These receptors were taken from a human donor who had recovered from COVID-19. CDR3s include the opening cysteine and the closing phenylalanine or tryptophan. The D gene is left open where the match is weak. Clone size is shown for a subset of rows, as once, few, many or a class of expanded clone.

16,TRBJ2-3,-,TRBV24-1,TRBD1,TGTGCCACCAGTGACCCCACCCCGGACAGGGCAGATACGCAGTATTTT,CATSDPTPDRADTQYF
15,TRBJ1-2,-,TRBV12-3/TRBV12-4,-,TGTGCCAGCAGCCCCGAAGGATTTGGGGACTATGGCTACACCTTC,CASSPEGFGDYGYTF
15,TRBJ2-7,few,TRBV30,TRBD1,TGTGCCTGGAGTGGAAGGGACAGCCAACCCTACGAGCAGTACTTC,CAWSGRDSQPYEQYF
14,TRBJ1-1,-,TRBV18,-,TGTGCCAGCTCACAAACATGGGTGAACACTGAAGCTTTCTTT,CASSQTWVNTEAFF
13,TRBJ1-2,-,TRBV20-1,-,TGCAGTGCTAGTATGTACGGGAGCCGCGGCTACACCTTC,CSASMYGSRGYTF
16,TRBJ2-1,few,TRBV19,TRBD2,TGTGCCAGTCGGCCGGCTCAGCGGGGGGACTACAATGAGCAGTTCTTC,CASRPAQRGDYNEQFF
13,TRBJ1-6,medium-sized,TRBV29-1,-,TGCAGCGCCCAGAGTTATACCAATTCACCCCTCCACTTT,CSAQSYTNSPLHF
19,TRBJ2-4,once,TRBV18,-,TGTGCCAGCTCACCACGCATGACAGGTGGGGAAGTGGCCAAAAACATTCAGTACTTC,CASSPRMTGGEVAKNIQYF
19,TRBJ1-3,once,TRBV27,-,TGTGCCAGCAGTTTTGGGCAGGGTCAATACCACCCCTCTGGAAACACCATATATTTT,CASSFGQGQYHPSGNTIYF
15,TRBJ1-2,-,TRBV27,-,TGTGCCAGCACTCGAGGCCCGGGAGCTAACTATGGCTACACCTTC,CASTRGPGANYGYTF
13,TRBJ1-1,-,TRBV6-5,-,TGTGCCAGCAGCCCGACAGTGAACACTGAAGCTTTCTTT,CASSPTVNTEAFF
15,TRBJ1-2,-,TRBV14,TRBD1,TGTGCCAGCAGCCCCATGAGACAGGGCGCGTATGGCTACACCTTC,CASSPMRQGAYGYTF
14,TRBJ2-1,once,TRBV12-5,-,TGTGCTAGTGGTTTGACGACAGGTCTTACTGAGCAGTTCTTC,CASGLTTGLTEQFF
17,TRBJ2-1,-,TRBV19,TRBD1,TGTGCCAGTACCCCCTATAGGGGGCTGAGCTCCTACAATGAGCAGTTCTTC,CASTPYRGLSSYNEQFF
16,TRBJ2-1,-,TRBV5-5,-,TGTGCCAGCAGCCTGAACCCAGGGATCAATCGCAATGAGCAGTTCTTC,CASSLNPGINRNEQFF
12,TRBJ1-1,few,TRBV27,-,TGTGCCAGCAGTTCAGTGAACACTGAAGCTTTCTTT,CASSSVNTEAFF
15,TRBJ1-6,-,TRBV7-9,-,TGTGCCAGCAGCCCACTCGGGTCGATGGATTCACCCCTCCACTTT,CASSPLGSMDSPLHF
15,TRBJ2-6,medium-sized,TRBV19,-,TGTGCCTCCGATGCAGGGGCGGCTGGGGCCAACGTCCTGACTTTC,CASDAGAAGANVLTF
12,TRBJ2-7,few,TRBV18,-,TGTGCCAGCTCGCGAGATAGAAACGAGCAGTACTTC,CASSRDRNEQYF
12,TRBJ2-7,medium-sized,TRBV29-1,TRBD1,TGCAGCGTTGAGGGACAGGGCAACGAGCAGTACTTC,CSVEGQGNEQYF
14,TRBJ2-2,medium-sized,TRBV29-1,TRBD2,TGCAGCTTTACCGGGACTAGGAACACCGGGGAGCTGTTTTTT,CSFTGTRNTGELFF
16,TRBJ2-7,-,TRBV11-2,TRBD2,TGTGCCAGCAGCTTAATGACGGGGGGTAAATCCTACGAGCAGTACTTC,CASSLMTGGKSYEQYF
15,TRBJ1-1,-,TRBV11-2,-,TGTGCCAGCAGCTTATTGGACTTTGGGAACACTGAAGCTTTCTTT,CASSLLDFGNTEAFF
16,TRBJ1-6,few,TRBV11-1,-,TGTGCCAACAGCTTAGGACGTAGCTCCTATAATTCACCCCTCCACTTT,CANSLGRSSYNSPLHF
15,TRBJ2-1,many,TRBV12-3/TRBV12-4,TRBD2,TGTGCCAGCACCTTAGCGGGAGGGCCGGGCAATGAGCAGTTCTTC,CASTLAGGPGNEQFF
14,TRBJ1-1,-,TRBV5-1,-,TGCGCCAGCATCTCGGACACTCTGGACACTGAAGCTTTCTTT,CASISDTLDTEAFF
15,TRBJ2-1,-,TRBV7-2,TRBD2,TGTGCCAGCAGCCCAATAGCGGGGGCTTACAATGAGCAGTTCTTC,CASSPIAGAYNEQFF
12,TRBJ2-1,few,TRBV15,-,TGTGCCACCAGCAGAGATAGGATTGAGCAGTTCTTC,CATSRDRIEQFF
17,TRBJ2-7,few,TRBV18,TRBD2,TGTGCCAGCTCACCAACTAGCGGGGGGGGGAGCTCCTACGAGCAGTACTTC,CASSPTSGGGSSYEQYF
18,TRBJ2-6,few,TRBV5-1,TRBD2,TGCGCCAGCAGCTTGGGGGGGAGGGATTACGCTGGGGCCAACGTCCTGACTTTC,CASSLGGRDYAGANVLTF
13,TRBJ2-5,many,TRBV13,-,TGTGCCAGCAGCTTAGTAGGGATGGAGACCCAGTACTTC,CASSLVGMETQYF
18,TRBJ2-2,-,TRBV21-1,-,TGTGCCAGCAGCAAACGGACAGGCGATGCTGCGAACACCGGGGAGCTGTTTTTT,CASSKRTGDAANTGELFF
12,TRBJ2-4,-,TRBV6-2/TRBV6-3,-,TGTGCCAGCAGTGGGGGGTCTCGCATTCAGTACTTC,CASSGGSRIQYF
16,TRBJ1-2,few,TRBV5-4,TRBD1,TGTGCCAGCAGCTCCCGGGACAGGGGGTTAAACTATGGCTACACCTTC,CASSSRDRGLNYGYTF
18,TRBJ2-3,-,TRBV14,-,TGTGCCAGCAGCCAAGATTCGGTGACTGGTAATAACGGGGATACGCAGTATTTT,CASSQDSVTGNNGDTQYF
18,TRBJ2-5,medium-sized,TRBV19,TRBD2,TGTGCCAGTAGTAACGGACGGACGCGCGGGGGGAGAGACCAGACCCAGTACTTC,CASSNGRTRGGRDQTQYF
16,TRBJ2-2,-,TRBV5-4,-,TGTGCCAGCAGATTGCGAGGGAATAGGCACACCGGGGAGCTGTTTTTT,CASRLRGNRHTGELFF
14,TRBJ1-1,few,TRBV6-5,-,TGTGCCATCCGGTCTCAATCAGGGAACACTGAAGCTTTCTTT,CAIRSQSGNTEAFF
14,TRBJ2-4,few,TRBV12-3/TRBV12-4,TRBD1,TGTGCCAGCAGTTTTTCCCACGCAGGGACAGGGAGTTCCTTC,CASSFSHAGTGSSF
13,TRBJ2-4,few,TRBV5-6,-,TGTGCCAGCAGCTTATTCCCAGGAAACATTCAGTACTTC,CASSLFPGNIQYF
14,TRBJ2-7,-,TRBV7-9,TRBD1,TGTGCCAGCAGCTTAATTGACAGGGCCTACGAGCAGTACTTC,CASSLIDRAYEQYF
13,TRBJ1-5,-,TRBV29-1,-,TGCAGCGCCGTGGGGGGGGCACGTCAGCCCCAGCATTTT,CSAVGGARQPQHF
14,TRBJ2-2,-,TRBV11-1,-,TGTGCCAGCAGCTTAAGAAGGTACACCGGGGAGCTGTTTTTT,CASSLRRYTGELFF
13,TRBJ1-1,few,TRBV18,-,TGTGCCAGCAGGAATGTAAGGGACACTGAAGCTTTCTTT,CASRNVRDTEAFF
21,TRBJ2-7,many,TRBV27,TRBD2,TGTGCCAGCAGTCCCTTACCCCGACTAGGGGTTAGGGTAGCGGGACCGTACGAGCAGTACTTC,CASSPLPRLGVRVAGPYEQYF
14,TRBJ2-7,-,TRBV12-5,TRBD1,TGTGCTAGTGGTTCTGGACAGGCCTCCTTCGAGCAGTACTTC,CASGSGQASFEQYF
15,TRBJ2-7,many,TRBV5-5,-,TGTGCCAGCAGCTTGGGCGCCCTAGCCGAAGCCGAGCAGTACTTC,CASSLGALAEAEQYF
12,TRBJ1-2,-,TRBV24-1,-,TGTGCCACCAGTGATAGGGGCTATGGCTACACCTTC,CATSDRGYGYTF
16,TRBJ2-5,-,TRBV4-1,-,TGCGCCAGCAGCCAAGAGCCCCCAAGGAGTAAAGAGACCCAGTACTTC,CASSQEPPRSKETQYF
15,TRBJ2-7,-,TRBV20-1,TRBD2,TGCAGTGCCCACAGAACTAGCGGGAACTCCTACGAGCAGTACTTC,CSAHRTSGNSYEQYF
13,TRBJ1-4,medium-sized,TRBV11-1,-,TGTGCCAGCAGCTTACAGCTTAATGAAAAACTGTTTTTT,CASSLQLNEKLFF
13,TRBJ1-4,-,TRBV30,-,TGTGCCTGGAGTGTACAGCTTAATGAAAAACTGTTTTTT,CAWSVQLNEKLFF
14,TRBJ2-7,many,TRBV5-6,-,TGTGCCAGCAGCTTGGGTGGCGGATTATACGAGCAGTACTTC,CASSLGGGLYEQYF
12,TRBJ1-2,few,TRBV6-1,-,TGTGCCGCCCAGAAAACGGACTATGGCTACACCTTC,CAAQKTDYGYTF
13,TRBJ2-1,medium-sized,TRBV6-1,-,TGTGCCAGCGGTTCGACAGGTTACAATGAGCAGTTCTTC,CASGSTGYNEQFF
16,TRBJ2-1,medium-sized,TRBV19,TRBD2,TGTGCCAGTAGTAAGGGACTAGCGGGCGTGGGGGATGAGCAGTTCTTC,CASSKGLAGVGDEQFF